This TCR beta chain was captured in a study of CD8+CD57+ T cells in acquired aplastic anemia. Profiling of TCR beta VDJ combinations and CDR3 sequences used genomic DNA as template. TCRdb used MiXCR to reprocess the reads, holding one entry per CDR3 protein. The data contain about 200,000 distinct CDR3 sequences, around 49% of them singletons. The authors sequenced patients whose flow cytometry had shown CD8+CD57+ cell expansion. CDR1 and CDR2 from the germline V gene are MGHDK and SYGVNS. The V end lost 6 bases, the J end lost 3 bases, and 30 bases lay between the germline ends. The CDR3 contains 19 residues.

Sequenced input: sorted CD4+, CD8+, or CD8+CD57+ T cells (not recorded which) from PBMCs. The receptor's source is a human donor with aplastic anemia. The chain couples TRBV25-1 to TRBJ2-7, with D possibly TRBD2 on 5 matching bases. DNA of the CDR3: TGTGCCAGCAGGTCCGGGAAGAGGATCCTCAGGCCGGTATTCTACGAGCAGTACTTC. Residues: CASRSGKRILRPVFYEQYF.